One sample yielded the 7 T cell receptor beta chains listed below, sequenced in a study of early stage breast cancer tumors (dated by TCRdb to 2016 to 2017). The method behind the library was the immunoSEQ multiplex PCR assay. This is the immuneACCESS table as TCRdb keeps it, with only in-frame sequences that have V and J called. A part of the clones is gone; compared with another copy, unresolved V genes explain less than half, and the rest is unexplained. The sample profile shows 25,000 to 30,000 clones; 84% of them were found once. The top ten clones comprise 9.3% of the sample. Sequencing was carried out using blood. These receptors originate from a person aged 50-59 years with breast cancer.

This chain joins TRBV11-2 and TRBJ2-3; 7 nucleotides match TRBD2. Germline assignment: CDR1 SGHAT and CDR2 FQNNGV. The CDR3 contains 16 residues. V lost 0 bases and J lost 6; bases outside the gene matches: 9. CDR3: CASSLEGGLVRDTQYF. The DNA for the CDR3 is TGTGCCAGCAGCTTAGAAGGCGGACTAGTTAGGGATACGCAGTATTTT.

CDR3 DNA sequence: TGTGCCAGCAGTGAACAGGGATGGGACGAAAAACTGTTTTTT. Translation: CASSEQGWDEKLFF. The J gene is TRBJ1-4, the V gene TRBV6-1, with a tentative D call TRBD1 (5 bases). This CDR3 comprises 14 residues. The germline V gene encodes CDR1 MNHNS and CDR2 SASEGT. V dropped 2 bases and J dropped 8 bases, with 12 bases sitting between them.

This chain uses TRBV6-6 with TRBJ1-5; D uncertain. CDR3 length equals 16 residues. Germline lookup yields CDR1 MNHNY and CDR2 SVGAGI (reference sequence). V was trimmed by 2 bases and J by 2 bases, leaving 13 bases between them. CDR3 nucleotide sequence: TGTGCCAGCAGTTACCCCGACTCTTTCGGCAATCAGCCCCAGCATTTT. Amino acids: CASSYPDSFGNQPQHF.

V gene TRBV4-2 combines with J gene TRBJ1-1, with D unclear. The CDR3 is 14 residues long. V was cut by 0 bases and J by 3 bases, with 8 bases left in between. Germline V CDR1 and CDR2: LGHNA, YNFKEQ. CDR3: CASSQEPRDTEAFF. The CDR3 bases are TGTGCCAGCAGCCAAGAACCGAGGGACACTGAAGCTTTCTTT.

The genes are TRBV12-1 and TRBJ2-7; whether TRBD1, the table's D call, matches the DNA was not checked. TRBV12-1 is shown as a pseudogene. The CDR3 is 13 residues long. The CDR3: CASSFPRSYEQYF. The CDR3 DNA follows: TGTGCCAGCAGCTTTCCCAGGTCCTACGAGCAGTACTTC.

The chain employs TRBV27 and TRBJ2-2; 9 nucleotides line up with TRBD2. The CDR3 is 17 amino acids. Looked up from germline, CDR1 is MNHEY and CDR2 is SMNVEV (reference sequence). With V trimmed by 2 bases and J by 4 bases, 8 bases remained unmatched. CDR3 nucleotides: TGTGCCAGCAGTTTAGAAGGCGGGGGGGCCTTCACCGGGGAGCTGTTTTTT. Amino acid sequence: CASSLEGGGAFTGELFF.

V is TRBV19 and J is TRBJ2-1; D is perhaps TRBD2 (6 bases). The ends were cut back, 9 bases at V and 2 bases at J, with 14 bases in the middle. CDR3 length: 14 amino acids. Germline assignment: CDR1 LNHDA and CDR2 SQIVND (reference sequence). The CDR3 DNA reads as TGTGCCAGCGGGGACTTTGATACCTACAATGAGCAGTTCTTC. Protein sequence: CASGDFDTYNEQFF.